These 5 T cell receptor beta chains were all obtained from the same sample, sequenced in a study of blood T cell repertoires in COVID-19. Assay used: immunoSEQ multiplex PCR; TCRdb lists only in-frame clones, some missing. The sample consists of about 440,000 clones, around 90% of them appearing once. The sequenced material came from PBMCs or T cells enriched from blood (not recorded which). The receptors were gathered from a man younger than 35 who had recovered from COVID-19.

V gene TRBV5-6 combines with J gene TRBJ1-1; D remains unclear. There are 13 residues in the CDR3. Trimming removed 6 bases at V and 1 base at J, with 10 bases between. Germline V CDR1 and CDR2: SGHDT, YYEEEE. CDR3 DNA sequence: TGTGCCAGCACCCGAGGGTGGAACACTGAAGCTTTCTTT. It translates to CASTRGWNTEAFF.

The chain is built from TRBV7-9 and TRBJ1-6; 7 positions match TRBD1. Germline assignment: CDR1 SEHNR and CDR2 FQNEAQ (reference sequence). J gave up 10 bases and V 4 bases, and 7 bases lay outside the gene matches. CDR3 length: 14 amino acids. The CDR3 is CASSSTGLGSPLHF. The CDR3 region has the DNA TGTGCCAGCAGCTCGACAGGGTTAGGATCACCCCTCCACTTT.

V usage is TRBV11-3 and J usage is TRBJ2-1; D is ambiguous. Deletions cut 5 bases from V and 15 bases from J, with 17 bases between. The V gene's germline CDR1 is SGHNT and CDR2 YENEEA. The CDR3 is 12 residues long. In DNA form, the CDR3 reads TGTGCCAGCAGCATGGAGCCCCCGAAACTGTTCTTC. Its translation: CASSMEPPKLFF. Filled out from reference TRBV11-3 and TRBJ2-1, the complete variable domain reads EAGVVQSPRYKIIEKKQPVAFWCNPISGHNTLYWYLQNLGQGPELLIRYENEEAVDDSQLPKDRFSAERLKGVDSTLKIQPAELGDSAVYLCASSMEPPKLFFGPGTRLTVL.

The CDR3: CASSLIREGTTEAFF. CDR3 coding DNA: TGTGCCAGCAGTTTAATCCGGGAGGGGACCACTGAAGCTTTCTTT. The chain combines TRBV28 with TRBJ1-1; maybe TRBD1 (5 bases). Trimming stripped 2 bases from V and 4 bases from J, with 14 bases between. The CDR3 loop spans 15 amino acids. CDR1 is MDHEN, CDR2 SYDVKM, per germline.

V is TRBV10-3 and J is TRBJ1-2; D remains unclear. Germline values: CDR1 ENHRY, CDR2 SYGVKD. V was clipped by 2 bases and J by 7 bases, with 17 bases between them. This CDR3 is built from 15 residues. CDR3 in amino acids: CAISEVIVDTPGYTF. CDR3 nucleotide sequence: TGTGCCATCAGTGAGGTGATCGTAGACACGCCTGGCTACACCTTC.